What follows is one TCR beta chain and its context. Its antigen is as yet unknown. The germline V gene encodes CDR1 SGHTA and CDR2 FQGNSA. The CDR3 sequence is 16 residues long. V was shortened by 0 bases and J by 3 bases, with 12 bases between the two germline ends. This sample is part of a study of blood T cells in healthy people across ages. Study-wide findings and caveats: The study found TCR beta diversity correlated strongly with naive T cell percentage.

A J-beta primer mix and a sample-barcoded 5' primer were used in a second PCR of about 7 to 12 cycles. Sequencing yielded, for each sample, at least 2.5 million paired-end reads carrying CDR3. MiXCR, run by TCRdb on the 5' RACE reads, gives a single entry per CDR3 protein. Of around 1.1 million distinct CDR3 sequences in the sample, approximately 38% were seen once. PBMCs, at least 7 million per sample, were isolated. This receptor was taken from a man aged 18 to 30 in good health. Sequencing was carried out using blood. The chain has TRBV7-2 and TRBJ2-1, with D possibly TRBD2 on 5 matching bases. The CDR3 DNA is TGTGCCAGCAGCTTAGCTCGGCAGGACTTCTACAATGAGCAGTTCTTC. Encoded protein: CASSLARQDFYNEQFF.